This entry concerns a single TCR beta chain. The antigen it recognizes is unknown. Base qualities are not at hand, and no much larger clone is one base apart. The data were taken from a study of shared T cell receptors in the human thymus (dated by TCRdb to 2020 to 2023). A note on the overall study: The study examined how self-reactive, shared T-cell receptor alpha chains are generated in the human thymus.

CDR1 is given as MDHEN and CDR2 as SYDVKM, both from the germline V gene. From its cysteine to its phenylalanine, the CDR3 spans 16 amino acids. Just CDR3 DNA is preserved here, 48 bases in frame from base 1. Here V drops 4 bases and J drops 5 bases, and the junction holds 10 bases not matched to any gene. Libraries were made using the immunoSEQ multiplex PCR assay. Not all clones reach the TCRdb copy of this immuneACCESS table, which keeps in-frame sequences only. Checked studies attribute under half of the gap to unresolved V genes and leave the rest unexplained. The sample records hundreds of thousands of clones, 80% to 90% of which are singletons. The top ten hold approximately 0.01% of the sample. The same sample was also used in a study of human thymus T cells. From that second study: In Finland, the donors were immunologically healthy infants who were having open corrective cardiac surgery for congenital heart defects. Thymus tissue was collected as surgical resects that were removed during corrective cardiac surgery. Biased V and J gene segment usage appeared to be present in both thymic and peripheral blood repertoires. The related research reported highly overlapping thymic TCR repertoires among unrelated individuals. The study characterized TCR alpha and beta repertoires from about 8 infant thymus samples and a few related peripheral blood samples. The infant donors were roughly 6 to 244 days old, and the cohort included six or seven males and a couple of females. Thymocytes were released mechanically from tissue and stored at -70 °C as pellets of roughly 8.5-32 million cells. A QIAsymphony instrument was used to extract genomic DNA from the frozen cell pellets. Using the immunoSEQ multiplex PCR assay, the TCRB and TCRAD loci were amplified from a standardized quantity of quality-controlled genomic DNA. Amplicons spanned the V(D)J region at a length sufficient to cover the CDR3 and identify V and J genes. The commercial immunoSEQ service was used to sequence amplicons on an Illumina platform. Primer bias and sequencing errors were corrected using previously described methods, and TCRAD and TCRB definitions followed the IMGT database. Analysis of the repertoires was done with immunoSEQ Analyzer 3.0 and VDJTools and included basic statistics, V/J segment usage, diversity estimates, rarefaction and pairwise overlap. To estimate diversity, the Chao1, ChaoE, Efron-Thisted, Shannon and inverse Simpson indices were applied, and diversity was also estimated on datasets down-sampled to the smallest sample. Repertoire overlap was determined by strict matching of CDR3 nucleotide sequence, V gene and J gene, and Jaccard-based multidimensional scaling clustering was applied. On average, thymus samples gave around 880,000 unique TCRB clonotypes, whereas blood samples gave some 84,000.

In this chain, TRBV28 is recombined with TRBJ1-2; 10 of the junction bases match TRBD1. Sample: thymocytes. The sequence came from a girl under two years old with a congenital heart defect. Donor details come from another sample of the same person, matched by shared clones. The CDR3 is CASSCPPGQGMYGYTF. In nucleotides, the sequence is TGTGCCAGCAGTTGCCCCCCGGGACAGGGGATGTATGGCTACACCTTC.